This T cell receptor (beta chain) was found in a study of monozygotic twins with inflammatory bowel disease. Findings and limits, study-wide: Clonotypes shared with others were fewer in IBD patients than in healthy twins, especially with disease activity.

Details on this clonotype: Antigen: not known.

TCRalpha and TCRbeta cDNA went through nested PCRs of roughly 16 and 10 cycles, two in total. From its re-call of the 5' RACE reads, TCRdb lists each CDR3 protein once, without DNA. With roughly 330,000 distinct CDR3 sequences in the sample, the ten largest clones hold around 2%. Someone took a 2.5 ml blood sample from each of the donors. Germline V gene data show CDR1 as MRHNA and CDR2 as SNTAGT. This CDR3 contains 14 residues. The sequence derives from a human donor with ulcerative colitis or Crohn's disease, or a healthy co-twin of an affected twin (not recorded which). Sequencing was carried out using blood. The chain combines TRBV6-4 with TRBJ1-1; the D call of TRBD1 rests on TCRdb alone, since no DNA is present to check it. CDR3 residues: CASSAQTGGTEAFF.